The TCR beta chain described here comes from a study of blood T cell repertoires in COVID-19. Across the whole study: Sites across the United States, Italy and Spain contributed samples from acute and convalescent COVID-19. PBMCs, B-cell-depleted T cells, or T cells provided the cDNA or gDNA that made up the material.

With 4 bases clipped from V and 2 bases from J, the junction kept 3 bases outside the gene matches. Per germline, CDR1 SQVTM and CDR2 ANQGSEA. The CDR3 extends over 14 amino acids. The participants were between about 18 and 90 years old and came from under 25 US areas. This clone was seen only once. Original processing methods: Researchers report that nucleated cell counts were estimated from reference gene primer amplification. The table came from immunoSEQ multiplex PCR; TCRdb's copy has only in-frame clones and leaves some out. That table supplies the V and J calls and clone size; D and trimming were determined from the DNA. The sample has some 260,000 clones; about 86% are singletons.

The chain joins TRBV29-1 to TRBJ1-3; the match to TRBD1 covers 9 bases. The TCR sequence derives from a man aged 25 to 45 with acute COVID-19. Sequencing used PBMCs or T cells enriched from blood (not recorded which). CDR3 region: CSVVQGAAGNTIYF. The CDR3 DNA reads TGCAGCGTTGTACAGGGGGCGGCTGGAAACACCATATATTTT.